This T cell receptor beta chain was retrieved from a study of blood T cell repertoires in COVID-19. For the study at large: Acute-phase and convalescent COVID-19 samples originated in the United States, Italy and Spain. T cells, B-cell-depleted T cells, or PBMCs provided the cDNA or gDNA that served as material.

The authors' processing: Estimation of nucleated cell counts relied on the amplification of reference gene primers. The method was immunoSEQ multiplex PCR; TCRdb's version includes in-frame clones alone and lacks a portion of them. Clonal size and the V and J genes are those of that table, whereas D and trimming came from the DNA. Of 20,000 to 25,000 clones listed, 84% are singletons. The length of the CDR3 is 14 residues. This receptor was identified in a man between 40 and 49 years old with acute or convalescent COVID-19. Material: peripheral blood. J is TRBJ1-6 and V is TRBV21-1; the table gives TRBD1 as D, unverified against the DNA. TRBV21-1 is marked as a pseudogene. The DNA of the CDR3 is TGTGCCAGCAGCAAATGGGACAGGAATTCACCCCTCCACTTT. Translated: CASSKWDRNSPLHF.